This TCR beta chain was captured in a study of regulatory T cells in long-lasting Graves disease. iRepertoire HTBI primers and Arm-PCR of CDR3 regions built TCR beta libraries. In the original processing: Overall, samples carried approximately 60 TRBV and approximately 14 TRBJ segments. MiXCR, applied by TCRdb to the multiplex PCR reads, yields one record per CDR3 protein. The V and J calls here are based on TCRdb, not the publication. The top ten hold more than 6% of the sample, which has around 460,000 distinct CDR3 sequences, 20% to 25% seen once. This clonotype appeared many times. Its antigen is undetermined. Findings of the study overall: Persistent-disease Graves' patients showed less TCR diversity than new cases. Peripheral blood alone, not thyroid tissue, underwent study.

The time point is: persistent/refractory GD, antithyroid drugs over 5 years with positive TRAb. PBMCs were the source of the RNA used for TCR sequencing. Sequenced here: peripheral blood mononuclear cells (PBMCs), sampled when the disease was refractory, from a patient treated with antithyroid drugs. The TCR originated in a female donor with Graves disease.

DNA of the CDR3: TGTGCTAGTGGTTTGGGACAGGGGGCTGAAGCTTTCTTT. It yields the protein CASGLGQGAEAFF. The rearrangement joins TRBV12-5 to TRBJ1-1; 9 bases align to TRBD1. The CDR3 is 13 amino acids. The germline gives CDR1 LGHNT, CDR2 FRNRAP. The V gene end was trimmed by 1 base and the J gene end by 6 bases; junction bases not matched to a gene: 0. Full variable domain (rest looked up from reference TRBV12-5 and TRBJ1-1): DARVTQTPRHKVTEMGQEVTMRCQPILGHNTVFWYRQTMMQGLELLAYFRNRAPLDDSGMPKDRFSAEMPDATLATLKIQPSEPRDSAVYFCASGLGQGAEAFFGQGTRLTVV.